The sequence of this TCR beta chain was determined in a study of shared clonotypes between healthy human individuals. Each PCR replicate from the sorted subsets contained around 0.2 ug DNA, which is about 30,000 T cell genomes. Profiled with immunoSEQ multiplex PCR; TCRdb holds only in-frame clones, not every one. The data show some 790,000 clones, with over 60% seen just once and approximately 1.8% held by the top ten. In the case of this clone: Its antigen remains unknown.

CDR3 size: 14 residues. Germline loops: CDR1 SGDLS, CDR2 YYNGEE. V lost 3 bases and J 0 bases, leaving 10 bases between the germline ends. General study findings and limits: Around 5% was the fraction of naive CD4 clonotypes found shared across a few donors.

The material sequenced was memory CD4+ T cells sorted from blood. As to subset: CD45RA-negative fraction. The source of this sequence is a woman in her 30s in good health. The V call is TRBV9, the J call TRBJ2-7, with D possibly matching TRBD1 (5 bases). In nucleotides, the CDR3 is TGTGCCAGCAGCGAGGGGTCGAACTCCTACGAGCAGTACTTC. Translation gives CASSEGSNSYEQYF.